This T cell receptor beta chain was sequenced for a study of PD-1 blockade in classical Hodgkin lymphoma. The time point: cycle 4 day 1 (C4D1), after less than 7 weeks of nivolumab. Following autologous stem cell transplantation, relapse occurred in every patient, and exposure to brentuximab vedotin varied. Classification of best responses gave complete response, partial response or progressive disease. Assay used: immunoSEQ multiplex PCR; TCRdb lists only in-frame clones, some missing. This sample has tens of thousands of clones, with approximately 90% found just once. As to this clone: Its antigen is currently unknown.

Notes on the study in general: Patients newly diagnosed and complete responders had comparable baseline diversity. The origin of the repertoire differences remains undefined, with disease activity or prior therapy as possible causes.

V was pared by 2 bases and J by 5 bases, with 6 bases of the junction left unmatched. Per the germline V gene, CDR1 is SGHRS and CDR2 is YFSETQ. This CDR3 is built from 15 residues. The V and J genes are TRBV5-1 and TRBJ2-3, with 9 nucleotides matching TRBD1. This TCR derives from a human donor with classical Hodgkin lymphoma. The sample consisted of peripheral blood mononuclear cells (PBMCs), taken before the fourth cycle of nivolumab. CDR3 loop: CASSLTGGLGDTQYF. The CDR3 bases are TGCGCCAGCAGCTTAACAGGGGGCTTGGGAGATACGCAGTATTTT.